The 12 T cell receptor beta chains listed next were all sequenced from one sample in a study of cytomegalovirus exposure and HLA in healthy donors. Measured with immunoSEQ multiplex PCR; TCRdb has only the in-frame clones, and not every one. The sample has fewer than 60,000 clones, 75% to 90% seen once. Input material: PBMCs. The receptors stem from a woman under 30 in good health and CMV-seronegative.

The chain recombines TRBV27 with TRBJ2-7; 8 bases match TRBD2. CDR3 length: 14 residues. Germline CDR1 is MNHEY and CDR2 is SMNVEV (reference sequence). J was trimmed by 4 bases and V by 3 bases; bases with no gene match: 5. The CDR3 region is CASSLGASGYEQYF. CDR3 in DNA: TGTGCCAGCAGTTTGGGTGCTAGCGGGTACGAGCAGTACTTC.

V usage is TRBV5-1 and J usage is TRBJ2-2, with no clear D. This CDR3 is built from 13 residues. Looked up from germline, CDR1 is SGHRS and CDR2 is YFSETQ. V lost 2 bases, J lost 7 bases, and 9 bases lay in between. The CDR3 here is CASSFELHGELFF. CDR3 nucleotides: TGCGCCAGCAGCTTTGAACTCCACGGGGAGCTGTTTTTT.

V usage is TRBV7-2 and J usage is TRBJ2-3, with 7 bases fitting TRBD2. CDR1 and CDR2 from the germline V gene are SGHTA and FQGNSA. With 2 bases clipped from V and 2 bases from J, the junction kept 1 base outside the gene matches. This CDR3 has 14 amino acids. In DNA, the CDR3 is TGTGCCAGCAGCTTAAGCGGGACCACAGATACGCAGTATTTT. It translates to CASSLSGTTDTQYF.

The chain uses TRBV29-1 and TRBJ2-4, with D possibly being TRBD1 (5 bases). Germline lookup yields CDR1 SQVTM and CDR2 ANQGSEA. The CDR3 totals 11 residues. V was pared by 7 bases and J by 5 bases, with 9 bases between. The CDR3: CSGEQENIQYF. For the CDR3, the DNA is TGCAGCGGAGAACAGGAAAACATTCAGTACTTC.

The J gene is TRBJ1-1, the V gene TRBV6-1, with D possibly TRBD1 on 5 matching bases. V was trimmed by 3 bases and J by 5 bases, leaving 13 bases between them. Germline lookup yields CDR1 MNHNS and CDR2 SASEGT. There are 14 residues in the CDR3. This chain's CDR3 is CASSEYRLSTEAFF. Here the CDR3 DNA reads TGTGCCAGCAGTGAGTACAGGTTGTCAACTGAAGCTTTCTTT.

This clone has more than one count but fewer than ten. The CDR3 nucleotides read TGCGCCAGCAGCTTGGACAGGTCCACCTCCTACGAGCAGTACTTC. Its protein product is CASSLDRSTSYEQYF. The chain combines TRBV5-1 with TRBJ2-7; the D gene is possibly TRBD1 (5 bases). The CDR3 has 15 amino acids. Germline V gene data show CDR1 as SGHRS and CDR2 as YFSETQ. Trimming removed 0 bases from V and 0 bases from J, with 10 bases in between.

The J gene is TRBJ2-3, the V gene TRBV13, with 7 bases lining up with TRBD2. This CDR3 is 19 amino acids long. With 3 bases clipped from V and 4 bases from J, the junction kept 19 bases outside the gene matches. CDR1 PRHDT and CDR2 FYEKMQ come from the germline V gene (reference sequence). The CDR3 loop is CASSLPRPRTSLVPDTQYF. The CDR3 nucleotides are TGTGCCAGCAGCTTGCCCAGGCCCCGGACTAGTTTGGTCCCAGATACGCAGTATTTT.

V is TRBV5-1 and J is TRBJ2-3, with 10 bases that match TRBD1. V lost 4 bases, J lost 5 bases, and 4 bases stayed unmatched. The germline CDR1 and CDR2 sequences are SGHRS and YFSETQ. There are 14 residues in the CDR3. CDR3 sequence: CASSLGQGIDTQYF. The CDR3 nucleotides read TGCGCCAGCAGCCTGGGACAGGGGATAGATACGCAGTATTTT.

The chain is built from TRBV10-3 and TRBJ2-3; 9 nucleotides align to TRBD2. The CDR3 covers 17 residues. CDR1 and CDR2 from the germline V gene are ENHRY and SYGVKD. The junction had 12 bases not matched to a gene; V was cut back by 3 bases and J by 5 bases. The CDR3, as DNA: TGTGCCATCAGTGATCGCGTTGGGCTAGCGGGGTTAGATACGCAGTATTTT. The encoded protein is CAISDRVGLAGLDTQYF.

DNA of the CDR3: TGCGCCAGCAGCTTCGGACAGGGCTTAAGAGAGACCCAGTACTTC. It is translated as CASSFGQGLRETQYF. V usage is TRBV5-1 and J usage is TRBJ2-5; 8 bases are shared with TRBD1. CDR1 is SGHRS and CDR2 is YFSETQ in the germline V gene. The CDR3 runs to 15 residues. The V gene end was trimmed by 2 bases and the J gene end by 4 bases; junction bases not matched to a gene: 7. Complete variable domain (other parts from reference TRBV5-1 and TRBJ2-5): KAGVTQTPRYLIKTRGQQVTLSCSPISGHRSVSWYQQTPGQGLQFLFEYFSETQRNKGNFPGRFSGRQFSNSRSEMNVSTLELGDSALYLCASSFGQGLRETQYFGPGTRLLVL.

The chain joins TRBV19 to TRBJ2-3, with 9 bases matching TRBD2. Looked up from germline, CDR1 is LNHDA and CDR2 is SQIVND (reference sequence). Trimming at V came to 4 bases and at J to 3 bases, leaving 8 bases not matched to a gene. The CDR3 length is 16 residues. In DNA form, the CDR3 reads TGTGCCAGTAGTAGTCTGTCTAGCGGGAATACAGATACGCAGTATTTT. Translating gives CASSSLSSGNTDTQYF.

The chain employs TRBV6-6 and TRBJ2-5; D possibly corresponds to TRBD2 (5 bases). The CDR3 spans 14 residues. Germline V gene data show CDR1 as MNHNY and CDR2 as SVGAGI (reference sequence). The germline V and J ends were trimmed by 0 bases and 2 bases, with 7 bases remaining between them. The CDR3 spells CASSYSGGQETQYF. CDR3 nucleotides: TGTGCCAGCAGTTACTCAGGAGGTCAAGAGACCCAGTACTTC.